This TCR beta chain was recorded in a study of monozygotic twins with inflammatory bowel disease. The CDR3 covers 15 residues. The germline V gene encodes CDR1 SGDLS and CDR2 YYNGEE. Each CDR3 protein gets one entry in TCRdb, which reprocessed the 5' RACE reads and gives no DNA. Here the sample table reports hundreds of thousands of distinct CDR3 sequences. The receptor was derived from a human donor with ulcerative colitis or Crohn's disease, or a healthy co-twin of an affected twin (not recorded which). The sample consisted of blood. The J gene is TRBJ1-6, the V gene TRBV9; the D gene TCRdb calls, TRBD1, cannot be checked with no DNA. The CDR3 is CASSPGGQLNSPLHF.